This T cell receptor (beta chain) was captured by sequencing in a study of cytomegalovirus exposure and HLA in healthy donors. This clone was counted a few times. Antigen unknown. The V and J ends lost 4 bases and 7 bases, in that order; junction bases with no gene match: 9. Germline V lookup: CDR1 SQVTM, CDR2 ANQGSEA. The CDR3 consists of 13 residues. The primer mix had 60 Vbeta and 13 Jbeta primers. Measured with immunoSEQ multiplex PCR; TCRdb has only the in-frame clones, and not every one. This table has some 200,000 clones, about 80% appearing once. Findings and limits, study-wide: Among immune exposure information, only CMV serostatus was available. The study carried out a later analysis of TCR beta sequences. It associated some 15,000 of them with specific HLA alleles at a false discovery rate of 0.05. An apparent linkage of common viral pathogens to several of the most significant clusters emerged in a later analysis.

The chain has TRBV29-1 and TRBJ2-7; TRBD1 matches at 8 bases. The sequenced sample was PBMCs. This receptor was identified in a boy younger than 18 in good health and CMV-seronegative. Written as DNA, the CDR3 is TGCAGCGTTGCAGGGGGCTCCTCATGGGAGCAGTACTTC. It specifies CSVAGGSSWEQYF.